This is a list of T cell receptor beta chains from one sample in a study of early T cells in non-severe SARS-CoV-2 infection. MiXCR, run by TCRdb on the 5' RACE reads, gives a single entry per CDR3 protein. Of 46,000 or so distinct CDR3 sequences in the sample, about 7% were seen once. Sequences were obtained from whole blood. The receptors here all came from an adult who was a healthcare worker with PCR-confirmed SARS-CoV-2 infection or an uninfected control (not recorded which). The CDR3 runs from the conserved cysteine through the conserved F or W. A D gene is named only where the DNA matches it firmly. For some rows the clone size is stated as once, few or many, or as a class when expanded; others skip it.

CDR3nt	CDR3aa	d_gene	j_gene	abundance	v_gene
TGCAGTGCTAGCCTTCGGGGGCTGGAGGGCTACACCTTC	CSASLRGLEGYTF	NA	TRBJ1-2	many	TRBV20-1
TGTGCCAGCAGCTGGAGTCCTAATGAGCAGTTCTTC	CASSWSPNEQFF	NA	TRBJ2-1	many	TRBV11-2
TGCAGTGCTAGAGGTGGACAGGGGAGCGGTAAAAAACTGTTTTTT	CSARGGQGSGKKLFF	TRBD1	TRBJ1-4	many	TRBV20-1
TGCGCCAGCAGCCAAGCTTGGGACGAAAGAAACTATGGCTACACCTTC	CASSQAWDERNYGYTF	NA	TRBJ1-2	many	TRBV4-3
TGTGCCACCAGCAACCAAGCGGGGAACACAGATACGCAGTATTTT	CATSNQAGNTDTQYF	TRBD2	TRBJ2-3	many	TRBV15
TGTGCCAGCAGCGACAGAGATCAGCCCCAGCATTTT	CASSDRDQPQHF	NA	TRBJ1-5	many	TRBV7-2
TGCAGCGTCGGCCGAGGGGTTTCAGATACGCAGTATTTT	CSVGRGVSDTQYF	NA	TRBJ2-3	NA	TRBV29-1
TGTGCCACCGGGGGGACAGCGAGCACAGATACGCAGTATTTT	CATGGTASTDTQYF	NA	TRBJ2-3	large	TRBV10-3
TGTGCCAGCAGTGAAGCAGTGGGGTCGGCGCAGCCCCAGCATTTT	CASSEAVGSAQPQHF	NA	TRBJ1-5	once	TRBV2
TGTGCCAGCAGTTCCGGGACTTTACTCACAGATACGCAGTATTTT	CASSSGTLLTDTQYF	NA	TRBJ2-3	few	TRBV6-6
TGTGCCAGCTATTCCCTCCTCGACAGGGGGCGGTATGGCTACACCTTC	CASYSLLDRGRYGYTF	TRBD1	TRBJ1-2	many	TRBV27
TGTGCCAGCAGTCTGGAACCTATTATATTGGGCGGCTACACCTTC	CASSLEPIILGGYTF	NA	TRBJ1-2	few	TRBV28
TGTGCCAGCAGCCATCCGGGACAGGGAAGACTCGATGAGCAGTTCTTC	CASSHPGQGRLDEQFF	TRBD1	TRBJ2-1	many	TRBV2
TGTGCCAGCAGTTTTACCCGCGCTCCCTTTGCGTTGAACACTGAAGCTTTCTTT	CASSFTRAPFALNTEAFF	NA	TRBJ1-1	large	TRBV12-3/TRBV12-4
TGTGCAAGTCGCTCTATGGAGGACAGGGGGACAACTAATGAAAAACTGTTTTTT	CASRSMEDRGTTNEKLFF	NA	TRBJ1-4	many	TRBV12-2
TGTGCCAACAGCTTAGGATCACCCCTCCACTTT	CANSLGSPLHF	NA	TRBJ1-6	once	TRBV7-2